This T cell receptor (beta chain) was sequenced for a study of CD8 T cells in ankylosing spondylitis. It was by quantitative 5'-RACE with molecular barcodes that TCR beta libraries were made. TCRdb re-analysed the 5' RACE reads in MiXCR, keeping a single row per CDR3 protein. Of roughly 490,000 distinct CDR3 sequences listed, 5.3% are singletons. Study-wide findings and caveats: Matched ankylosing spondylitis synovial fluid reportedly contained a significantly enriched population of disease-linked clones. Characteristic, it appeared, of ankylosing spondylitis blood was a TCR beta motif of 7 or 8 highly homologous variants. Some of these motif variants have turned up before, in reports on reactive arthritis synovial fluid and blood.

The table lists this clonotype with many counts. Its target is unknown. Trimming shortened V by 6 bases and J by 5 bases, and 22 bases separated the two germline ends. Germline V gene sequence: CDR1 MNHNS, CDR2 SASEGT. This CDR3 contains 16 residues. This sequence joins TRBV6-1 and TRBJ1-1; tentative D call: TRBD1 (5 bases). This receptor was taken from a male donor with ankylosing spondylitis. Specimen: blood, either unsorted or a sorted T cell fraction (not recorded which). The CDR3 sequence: CASSLKGRAWGTEAFF. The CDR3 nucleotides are TGTGCCAGCAGCCTTAAGGGGAGGGCTTGGGGAACTGAAGCTTTCTTT.